The 7 T cell receptor beta chains reported below all come from one sample, sequenced in a study of CD8 T cells in ankylosing spondylitis. Regarding the study as a whole: Characteristic of ankylosing spondylitis blood, it appeared, was a TCR beta motif comprising fewer than 10 highly homologous variants.

TCRdb independently ran MiXCR on the 5' RACE reads; one entry per CDR3 protein. The sample consists of approximately 540,000 distinct CDR3 sequences, approximately 12% of them appearing once. These receptors lack a known antigen. Sequencing used blood, either unsorted or a sorted T cell fraction (not recorded which). The receptors originated from a male donor with ankylosing spondylitis.

This clonotype has a count of ten or more. The chain is built from TRBV7-8 and TRBJ2-1; D gene ambiguous. Germline lookup yields CDR1 SGHVS and CDR2 FQNEAQ. The CDR3 runs to 15 residues. The ends were cut back, 5 bases at V and 0 bases at J, with 11 bases in the middle. The CDR3 loop is CASSLTMASYNEQFF. CDR3 DNA sequence: TGTGCCAGCAGCCTAACGATGGCCTCCTACAATGAGCAGTTCTTC.

This clonotype has a handful of counts. CDR3 loop: CASSWGLAGNEQFF. CDR3 DNA sequence: TGTGCCAGCAGCTGGGGACTAGCGGGGAATGAGCAGTTCTTC. The V call is TRBV7-2, the J call TRBJ2-1; 13 nucleotides agree with TRBD2. V was clipped by 4 bases and J by 7 bases; unmatched bases: 1. Per germline, CDR1 SGHTA and CDR2 FQGNSA. The length of the CDR3 is 14 residues.

The V gene is TRBV6-1, the J gene TRBJ2-7; 8 bases match TRBD1. The CDR3 is made up of 14 amino acids. CDR1 MNHNS and CDR2 SASEGT come from the germline V gene. Trimming removed 7 bases from V and 2 bases from J; junction bases left unmatched: 7. The chain's CDR3 is CASNPGTGPYEQYV. CDR3 bases: TGTGCCAGCAATCCCGGGACAGGCCCCTACGAGCAGTACGTC.

The chain combines TRBV7-9 with TRBJ2-7; D is possibly TRBD1 (8 bases). This CDR3 is 13 amino acids long. V lost 5 bases and J 2 bases, leaving 10 bases between the germline ends. Germline V lookup: CDR1 SEHNR, CDR2 FQNEAQ (reference sequence). In DNA form, the CDR3 reads TGTGCCAGCAGCACAGGGGGGGCCTACGAGCAGTACGTC. Its protein product is CASSTGGAYEQYV.

This clonotype was seen ten or more times. The J gene is TRBJ2-1, the V gene TRBV7-2; D is unclear. V was shortened by 7 bases and J by 4 bases, with 14 bases between the two germline ends. The CDR3 contains 14 residues. CDR1 is SGHTA, CDR2 FQGNSA, per germline. The CDR3 nucleotides read TGTGCCAGCAAGCACGCCGGGTCTTACAATGAGCAGTTCTTC. Its protein is CASKHAGSYNEQFF.

The chain links TRBV12-3 or TRBV12-4 to TRBJ2-1; no definite D call. The CDR3 runs 13 residues. V lost 6 bases, J lost 4 bases, and 10 bases lay in between. In DNA, the CDR3 is TGTGCCAGCAGGCGCTTGGTGTACAATGAGCAGTTCTTC. The encoded protein is CASRRLVYNEQFF.

The sample holds many counts of this clonotype. The chain joins TRBV20-1 to TRBJ2-1, with a possible D match to TRBD2 (7 bases). Germline V CDR1 and CDR2: DFQATT, SNEGSKA (reference sequence). V was trimmed by 3 bases and J by 5 bases, leaving 17 bases between them. The CDR3 has 15 amino acids. The CDR3 is CSASILSGGHNEQFF. CDR3 bases: TGCAGTGCTAGTATTTTGTCGGGGGGCCACAATGAGCAGTTCTTC.